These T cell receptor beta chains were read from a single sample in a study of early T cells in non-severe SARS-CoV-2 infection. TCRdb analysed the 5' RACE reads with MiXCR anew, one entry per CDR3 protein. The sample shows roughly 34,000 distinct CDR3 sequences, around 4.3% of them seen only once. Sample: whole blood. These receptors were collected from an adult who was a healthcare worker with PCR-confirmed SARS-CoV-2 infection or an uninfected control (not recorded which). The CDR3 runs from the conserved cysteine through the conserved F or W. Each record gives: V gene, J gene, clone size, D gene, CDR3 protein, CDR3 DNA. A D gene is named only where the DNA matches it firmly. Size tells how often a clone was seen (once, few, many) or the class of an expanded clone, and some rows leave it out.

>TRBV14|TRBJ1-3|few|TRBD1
CASSVRDRVFGNTIYF
TGTGCCAGCAGCGTCCGGGACAGGGTATTCGGAAACACCATATATTTT
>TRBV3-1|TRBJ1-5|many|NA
CASSLQGKPQHF
TGTGCCAGCAGCCTACAGGGTAAGCCCCAGCATTTT
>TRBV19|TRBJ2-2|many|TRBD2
CASKSGRIGELFF
TGTGCCAGTAAAAGCGGGAGAATCGGGGAGCTGTTTTTT
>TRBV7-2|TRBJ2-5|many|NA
CASSLGGLQETQYF
TGTGCCAGCAGCTTGGGGGGGCTCCAAGAGACCCAGTACTTC
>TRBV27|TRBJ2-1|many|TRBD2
CASSLGSGGIYEQFF
TGTGCCAGCAGTTTAGGTAGCGGGGGAATTTATGAGCAGTTCTTC
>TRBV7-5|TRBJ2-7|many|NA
CISVPEAYRALAGAYEQYF
NA
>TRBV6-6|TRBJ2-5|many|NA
CASSLRRIETQYF
TGTGCCAGCAGTCTACGTAGGATAGAGACCCAGTACTTC
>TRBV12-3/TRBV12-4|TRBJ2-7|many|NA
CASRAGYGSEQYF
TGTGCCAGCAGAGCCGGTTATGGGTCGGAGCAGTACTTC
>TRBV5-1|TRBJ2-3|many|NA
CASSFSPVGTDTQYF
TGCGCCAGCAGCTTTTCTCCCGTAGGCACAGATACGCAGTATTTT
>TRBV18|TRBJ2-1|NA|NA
CASSLSPGHEQFF
TGTGCCAGCTCTCTAAGTCCGGGACACGAGCAGTTCTTC
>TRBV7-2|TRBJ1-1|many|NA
CASSLDRSTEAFF
TGTGCCAGCAGCTTAGACAGGAGCACTGAAGCTTTCTTT
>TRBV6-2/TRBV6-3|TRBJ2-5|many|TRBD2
CASSYGGTSGVQETQYF
TGTGCCAGCAGTTACGGAGGGACTAGCGGAGTCCAAGAGACCCAGTACTTC
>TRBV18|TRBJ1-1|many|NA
CASSPQGNTEAFF
TGTGCCAGCTCACCACAGGGCAACACTGAAGCTTTCTTT
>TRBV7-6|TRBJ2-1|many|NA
CASSLEGGWEQFF
TGTGCCAGCAGCTTAGAAGGGGGTTGGGAGCAGTTCTTC
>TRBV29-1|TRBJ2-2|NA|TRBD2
CSVDPSGSNTGELFF
TGCAGCGTTGACCCTAGCGGATCGAACACCGGGGAGCTGTTTTTT
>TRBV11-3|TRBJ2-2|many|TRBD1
CASSSSGQAAGELFF
TGTGCCAGCAGCTCCTCGGGACAGGCGGCCGGGGAGCTGTTTTTT
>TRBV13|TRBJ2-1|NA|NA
CASTLSTSYNEQFF
TGTGCCAGCACCCTTAGTACTTCCTACAATGAGCAGTTCTTC
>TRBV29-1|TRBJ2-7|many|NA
CSASGRNSYEQYF
TGCAGCGCATCAGGGCGGAACTCCTACGAGCAGTACTTC
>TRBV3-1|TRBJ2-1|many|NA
CASQLEGPYNEQFF
TGTGCCAGCCAACTAGAGGGTCCCTACAATGAGCAGTTCTTC
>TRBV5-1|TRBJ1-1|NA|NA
CASREDTEAFF
TGCGCCAGCAGGGAGGACACTGAAGCTTTCTTT
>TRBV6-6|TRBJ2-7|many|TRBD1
CASRTGTGSSYEQYF
TGTGCCAGCAGGACCGGGACAGGGAGCTCCTACGAGCAGTACTTC
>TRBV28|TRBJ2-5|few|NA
CASTPSPGVSEETQYF
TGTGCCAGCACACCCTCCCCGGGGGTATCAGAAGAGACCCAGTACTTC
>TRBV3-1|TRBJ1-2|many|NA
CASSQERAEGYTF
TGTGCCAGCAGCCAAGAAAGGGCTGAGGGCTACACCTTC
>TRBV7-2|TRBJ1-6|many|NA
CASSREAGYNSPLHF
TGTGCCAGCAGCCGAGAGGCAGGATATAATTCACCCCTCCACTTT
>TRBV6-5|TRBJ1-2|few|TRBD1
CASSRGQEAYGYTF
TGTGCCAGCAGTCGCGGACAGGAGGCCTATGGCTACACCTTC
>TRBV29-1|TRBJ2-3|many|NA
CSGRRGSENTQYF
TGCAGCGGGAGAAGGGGGTCGGAGAATACGCAGTATTTT
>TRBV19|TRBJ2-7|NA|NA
CASSIGEYFYEQYF
TGTGCCAGTAGTATAGGAGAGTACTTCTACGAGCAGTACTTC
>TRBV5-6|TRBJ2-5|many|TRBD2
CASSLGLAGTEETQYF
TGTGCCAGCAGCTTGGGACTAGCGGGGACGGAAGAGACCCAGTACTTC
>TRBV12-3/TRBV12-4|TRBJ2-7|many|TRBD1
CASSLTGGGYEQYF
TGTGCCAGCAGTTTGACAGGGGGCGGGTACGAGCAGTACTTC
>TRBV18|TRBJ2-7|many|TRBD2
CASSTAGTSRRQYF
TGTGCCAGCTCGACCGCCGGGACTAGCCGTCGGCAGTACTTC
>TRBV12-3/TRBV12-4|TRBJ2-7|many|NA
CASHRDASSYEQYF
TGTGCCAGCCACCGGGACGCTAGCTCCTACGAGCAGTACTTC
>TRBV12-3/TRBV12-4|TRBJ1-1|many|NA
CASSGTNTEAFF
TGTGCCAGCAGTGGAACCAACACTGAAGCTTTCTTT
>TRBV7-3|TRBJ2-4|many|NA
CASSPGPAKNIQYF
TGTGCCAGCAGCCCTGGACCCGCCAAAAACATTCAGTACTTC
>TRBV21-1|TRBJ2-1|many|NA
CASSSTGTVEYNEQFF
TGTGCCAGCAGCAGTACCGGGACAGTAGAATACAATGAGCAGTTCTTC
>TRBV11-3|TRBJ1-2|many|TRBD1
CASSYGTARLNYGYTF
TGTGCCAGCAGCTACGGGACAGCTAGACTTAACTATGGCTACACCTTC
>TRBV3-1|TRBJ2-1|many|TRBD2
CASSQGTSGQFF
TGTGCCAGCAGCCAAGGGACTAGCGGGCAGTTCTTC
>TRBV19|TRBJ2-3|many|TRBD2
CASSTQTSGRSTDTQYF
TGTGCCAGTAGTACCCAGACTAGCGGGAGAAGTACAGATACGCAGTATTTT
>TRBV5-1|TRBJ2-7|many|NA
CASSSNPGASSYEQYF
TGCGCCAGCAGCTCGAACCCGGGGGCGAGCTCCTACGAGCAGTACTTC
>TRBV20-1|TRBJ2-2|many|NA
CSATQGNQEAGELFF
TGCAGTGCTACCCAGGGAAATCAAGAGGCCGGGGAGCTGTTTTTT
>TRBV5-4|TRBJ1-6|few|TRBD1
CASSTRSGTGDSPLHF
TGTGCCAGCAGCACACGGTCGGGGACAGGGGATTCACCCCTCCACTTT
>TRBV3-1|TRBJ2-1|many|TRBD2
CASSQVAGAYNEQFF
TGTGCCAGCAGCCAAGTGGCGGGGGCCTACAATGAGCAGTTCTTC
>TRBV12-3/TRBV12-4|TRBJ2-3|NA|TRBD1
CASSEAGTGLDTQYF
TGTGCCAGCAGTGAAGCCGGGACAGGGCTTGATACGCAGTATTTT